These 18 T cell receptor beta chains were sequenced from one sample in a study of shared clonotypes between healthy human individuals. Repertoires were generated with immunoSEQ multiplex PCR, while TCRdb's copy carries only in-frame clones and drops some. The table records 2 million to 3 million clones, 80% to 95% of them present only once. Sample: naive CD4+ T cells from PBMCs. Indicated subset: CD45RA+ positively selected. These receptors were obtained from a man between 18 and 29 years old in good health. Some clones in this sample may be carry-over from other donors' samples.

This chain joins TRBV5-1 and TRBJ2-1; TRBD2 matches 8 bases. This CDR3 contains 16 residues. Trimming removed 4 bases from V and 7 bases from J; junction bases left unmatched: 13. Germline V lookup: CDR1 SGHRS, CDR2 YFSETQ. The CDR3 DNA reads as TGCGCCAGCAGCGGTGGAGCAGCGGGAGTAAGTAATGAGCAGTTCTTC. Residues: CASSGGAAGVSNEQFF.

The gene calls are TRBV18 and TRBJ2-3, with 8 nucleotides matching TRBD2. V shed 1 base and J 0 bases; nucleotides not matched to a gene: 6. The germline gives CDR1 KGHSH, CDR2 LQKENI. CDR3 length: 17 amino acids. The CDR3 DNA reads TGTGCCAGCTCACCACGGCCTAGCGGGCAAAGCACAGATACGCAGTATTTT. Translating it yields CASSPRPSGQSTDTQYF.

This sequence joins TRBV29-1 and TRBJ2-3; 9 positions agree with TRBD2. The germline CDR1 and CDR2 sequences are SQVTM and ANQGSEA. The CDR3 has 16 amino acids. With V trimmed by 3 bases and J by 4 bases, 11 bases remained unmatched. This CDR3 is CSVDQAGGPSADTQYF. For the CDR3, the DNA is TGCAGCGTTGACCAGGCGGGAGGGCCTAGCGCAGATACGCAGTATTTT.

About this clone itself: Other DNA sequences in this sample translate to the same CDR3. The V call is TRBV5-1, the J call TRBJ2-7, with a possible D match to TRBD2 (6 bases). Between the trimmed V and J ends, which lost 4 bases and 3 bases, there was a span of 14 bases. The germline V gene encodes CDR1 SGHRS and CDR2 YFSETQ. The CDR3 runs to 14 residues. The CDR3 is CASSRGTEDYEQYF. The CDR3 coding sequence is TGCGCCAGCAGCCGGGGGACGGAAGACTACGAGCAGTACTTC.

This sequence joins TRBV28 and TRBJ2-1; 10 nucleotides agree with TRBD2. V lost 4 bases to trimming and J lost 1 base; unmatched junction nucleotides: 19. Per the germline V gene, CDR1 is MDHEN and CDR2 is SYDVKM. The CDR3 totals 21 residues. CDR3 bases: TGTGCCAGCAGTTCCCGTTTTAGTACTAGCGGGGTATCAAATTCCTACAATGAGCAGTTCTTC. It translates to CASSSRFSTSGVSNSYNEQFF.

The V gene is TRBV21-1, the J gene TRBJ2-7; TRBD1 is the table's D call, not checked against the DNA. TRBV21-1 is a pseudogene locus. The CDR3 consists of 14 residues. The CDR3 DNA sequence: TGTGCCAGCAGCCGAGGGACAGGGACCGGCGAGCAGTACTTC. Its translation is CASSRGTGTGEQYF.

This chain joins TRBV11-2 and TRBJ2-2, with D perhaps matching TRBD1 (5 bases). This CDR3 is 15 amino acids long. Looked up from germline, CDR1 is SGHAT and CDR2 is FQNNGV. V gave up 1 base and J gave up 7 bases, with 13 bases separating them. This CDR3 reads CASSLVLGAGGELFF. In DNA, the CDR3 is TGTGCCAGCAGCTTAGTTCTAGGGGCCGGCGGGGAGCTGTTTTTT.

This rearrangement joins TRBV7-8 to TRBJ1-1; weak D call: TRBD1 (5 bases). The CDR3 extends over 17 amino acids. CDR1 is SGHVS and CDR2 is FQNEAQ in the germline V gene. Trimming shortened V by 2 bases and J by 5 bases, and 21 bases separated the two germline ends. The DNA of the CDR3 is TGTGCCAGCAGCTTAAGTTTTCGTGAGGGGCTAAGGACTGAAGCTTTCTTT. Its protein is CASSLSFREGLRTEAFF.

This rearrangement joins TRBV7-2 to TRBJ2-3, with TRBD1 identical over 7 bases. With V trimmed by 2 bases and J by 6 bases, 11 bases remained unmatched. Germline loops: CDR1 SGHTA, CDR2 FQGNSA. This CDR3 has 16 residues. The CDR3 DNA sequence: TGTGCCAGCAGCTTAATGGCAGGGGGTTATTTGGATACGCAGTATTTT. This codes for CASSLMAGGYLDTQYF.

The rearrangement links TRBV28 to TRBJ2-2; D unclear. This CDR3 region has 15 residues. The germline V gene has CDR1 MDHEN and CDR2 SYDVKM. V lost 3 bases and J 4 bases, leaving 12 bases between the germline ends. For the CDR3, the DNA is TGTGCCAGCAGTTTTTTAGGGTTGGGCACCGGGGAGCTGTTTTTT. It specifies CASSFLGLGTGELFF.

This chain uses TRBV6-6 with TRBJ1-2, with D perhaps TRBD1 (6 bases). V lost 7 bases and J 9 bases, leaving 15 bases between the germline ends. This CDR3 has 12 residues. CDR1 MNHNY and CDR2 SVGAGI come from the germline V gene (reference sequence). For the CDR3, the DNA is TGTGCCAGCACCCCGGACAGAAACCGCTACACCTTC. It is translated as CASTPDRNRYTF.

The CDR3 DNA follows: TGCGCCAGCAGCTTGATGGCAGGGATGAACACTGAAGCTTTCTTT. Its translation is CASSLMAGMNTEAFF. This chain joins TRBV5-1 and TRBJ1-1; possible D gene TRBD1, 5 bases. The V gene lost 1 base and the J gene lost 0 bases, with 10 bases spanning the gap. The CDR3 extends over 15 amino acids. Germline V CDR1 and CDR2: SGHRS, YFSETQ.

The V gene is TRBV29-1, the J gene TRBJ1-1, with 7 bases matching TRBD1. The CDR3 is 13 amino acids. J was trimmed by 1 base and V by 6 bases; bases with no gene match: 5. Germline V gene data show CDR1 as SQVTM and CDR2 as ANQGSEA. CDR3 residues: CSVRRGQNTEAFF. As DNA, the CDR3 is TGCAGCGTGCGAAGGGGGCAGAACACTGAAGCTTTCTTT.

The chain employs TRBV5-1 and TRBJ2-2; maybe TRBD1 (5 bases). The germline V and J ends were trimmed by 0 bases and 4 bases, with 7 bases remaining between them. The CDR3 is 14 residues long. Germline CDR1 is SGHRS and CDR2 is YFSETQ. As DNA, the CDR3 is TGCGCCAGCAGCTTGGTGACAGCCACCGGGGAGCTGTTTTTT. This codes for CASSLVTATGELFF.

This clone showed up just a few times. V usage is TRBV30 and J usage is TRBJ1-1; D remains ambiguous. Germline lookup yields CDR1 GTSNPN and CDR2 SVGIG (reference sequence). The CDR3 covers 12 residues. V was cut by 0 bases and J by 4 bases, with 6 bases left in between. CDR3 bases: TGTGCCTGGAGTGTAGGGTTCACTGAAGCTTTCTTT. It translates to CAWSVGFTEAFF.

The chain has TRBV28 and TRBJ1-5; D is possibly TRBD1 (6 bases). This CDR3 comprises 15 residues. Trimming took 2 bases from V and 2 from J, leaving 10 bases between them. The germline V gene has CDR1 MDHEN and CDR2 SYDVKM. In DNA, the CDR3 is TGTGCCAGCAGTTTAGCGGGGGCGGGCAATCAGCCCCAGCATTTT. This gives the protein CASSLAGAGNQPQHF. Combining the CDR3 with reference TRBV28 and TRBJ1-5 gives the whole variable domain DVKVTQSSRYLVKRTGEKVFLECVQDMDHENMFWYRQDPGLGLRLIYFSYDVKMKEKGDIPEGYSVSREKKERFSLILESASTNQTSMYLCASSLAGAGNQPQHFGDGTRLSIL.

The V gene is TRBV19, the J gene TRBJ1-2, with TRBD1 identical over 7 bases. This CDR3 is 16 amino acids long. Trimming cost V 3 bases and J 0 bases; bases outside gene matches: 7. CDR1 LNHDA and CDR2 SQIVND come from the germline V gene (reference sequence). CDR3 DNA sequence: TGTGCCAGTAGTATCGGGACAGCCGCTACTAACTATGGCTACACCTTC. Protein: CASSIGTAATNYGYTF.

This clone was seen a single time. A much larger clonotype is one base distant, so this may be a read error. The rearrangement uses TRBV7-3 and TRBJ2-2; D uncertain. Germline V gene data show CDR1 as SGHTA and CDR2 as FQGTGA. The CDR3 totals 13 residues. V dropped 5 bases and J dropped 0 bases, with 4 bases sitting between them. The CDR3 loop reads CASSTPNTGELFF. The CDR3, as DNA: TGTGCCAGCAGCACCCCGAACACCGGGGAGCTGTTTTTT.